Listed below are T cell receptor beta chains from one sample, sequenced in a study of T cells in Graves' hyperthyroidism and ophthalmopathy. One entry per CDR3 protein, called by TCRdb with MiXCR from the multiplex PCR reads. The sample holds hundreds of thousands of distinct CDR3 sequences, 15% to 20% seen once. The sample consisted of blood. Receptors were obtained from a man aged 40-50 years with Graves' ophthalmopathy. CDR3s include the opening cysteine and the closing phenylalanine or tryptophan. The D gene is left open where the match is weak. Clone sizes are given selectively: once, few, many, or a class where the clone is expanded.

d_call,v_call,j_call,clone_size,cdr3_nt,cdr3_aa
.,TRBV6-2/TRBV6-3,TRBJ1-3,.,TGTGCCAGCAGTTACGGGGGAACTGGAAACACCATATATTTT,CASSYGGTGNTIYF
TRBD2,TRBV7-2,TRBJ2-3,many,TGTGCCAGCAGCGTTATGGGGACTAGCGGGAGAGATACGCAGTATTTT,CASSVMGTSGRDTQYF
.,TRBV3-1,TRBJ2-5,many,TGTGCCAGCAGCCCCGAGGGCCGTTCTCGCGGGGAGACCCAGTACTTC,CASSPEGRSRGETQYF
.,TRBV12-3/TRBV12-4,TRBJ1-2,few,TGTGCCAGCATCCTACGCGGGGAGCCTAACTATGGCTACACCTTC,CASILRGEPNYGYTF
.,TRBV11-3,TRBJ2-1,many,TGTGCCAGCAGCTTAGTCGACTCCTCGGAGCAGTTCTTC,CASSLVDSSEQFF
TRBD2,TRBV19,TRBJ2-1,.,TGTGCCAGTAGTAGGACTAGCGACCAGTTCTTC,CASSRTSDQFF
.,TRBV7-2,TRBJ2-3,few,TGTGCCAGGCGATATTCTGGGACAGATACGCAGTATTTT,CARRYSGTDTQYF
.,TRBV10-3,TRBJ2-1,few,TGTGCCATCAACGGGCAGGGATCCTACAATGAGCAGTTCTTC,CAINGQGSYNEQFF
.,TRBV27,TRBJ2-7,.,TGTGCCAGCAGGGGGACCTACTACGAGCAGTACTTC,CASRGTYYEQYF
.,TRBV14,TRBJ2-5,.,TGTGCCAACAGCCAACAGCAGTACCAAGAGACCCAGTACTTC,CANSQQQYQETQYF
.,TRBV5-1,TRBJ1-1,many,TGCGCCAGCAGCCCAACTGGGACCGTGAACACTGAAGCTTTCTTT,CASSPTGTVNTEAFF
.,TRBV12-3/TRBV12-4,TRBJ1-6,many,TGTGCCAGCAGTTTAGGACAGCTTAATTCACCCCTCCACTTT,CASSLGQLNSPLHF
.,TRBV12-3/TRBV12-4,TRBJ2-1,many,TGTGCCAGCAGTTTTAGAGGGGGAAGTGAGCAGTTCTTC,CASSFRGGSEQFF
TRBD1,TRBV5-1,TRBJ2-2,many,TGTGCCAGCAGCTTAGGGGGCTCCACCGGGGAGCTGTTTTTT,CASSLGGSTGELFF
TRBD2,TRBV28,TRBJ2-1,few,TGTGCCAGCAGTAACCCTAGCGGGAGCTCCTACAATGAGCAGTTCTTC,CASSNPSGSSYNEQFF
.,TRBV14,TRBJ2-1,few,TGTGCCAGCAGCCAAGGTCCTCTTCTTATGGATGAGCAGTTCTTC,CASSQGPLLMDEQFF
.,TRBV9,TRBJ2-7,few,TGTGCCAGCACTAAGGGGGCTAGCGCTTCCTACGAGCAGTACTTC,CASTKGASASYEQYF
TRBD1,TRBV27,TRBJ1-2,many,TGTGCCAGCAGTTGGACAGGGGCGAGAGATGGCTACACCTTC,CASSWTGARDGYTF
.,TRBV6-5,TRBJ1-5,.,TGTGCCAGCAGTTACCCAAATAACATAGATAGCAATCAGCCCCAGCATTTT,CASSYPNNIDSNQPQHF
.,TRBV7-9,TRBJ1-2,.,TGTGCCAGCAGCTCCGCGGGGGGGATGGATGGCTACACCTTC,CASSSAGGMDGYTF
.,TRBV3-1,TRBJ2-1,.,TGTGCCAGCAGCTTACGGGGCAGTCCCAATGAGCAGTTCTTC,CASSLRGSPNEQFF